Listed below are T cell receptor beta chains from one sample, sequenced in a study of cytomegalovirus exposure and HLA in healthy donors. TCRdb keeps only in-frame clones here, not all; method: immunoSEQ multiplex PCR. The table shows fewer than 150,000 clones, with roughly 77% occurring only once. The material sequenced was PBMCs. These receptors all come from a young man in good health. CDR3s include the opening cysteine and the closing phenylalanine or tryptophan. The order of the fields is V gene, clone size, D gene, J gene, CDR3 protein, CDR3 DNA. A D gene is named only where the DNA matches it firmly. Rows give clone size only sometimes, using once, few, many, or a class for an expanded clone.

TRBV7-2	NA	NA	TRBJ2-7	CASSLAPGEQYF	TGTGCCAGCAGCTTAGCCCCGGGGGAGCAGTACTTC
TRBV7-9	once	TRBD1	TRBJ1-1	CASSWPGQGSTEAFF	TGTGCCAGCAGCTGGCCGGGACAGGGATCCACTGAAGCTTTCTTT
TRBV28	NA	NA	TRBJ2-7	CASIPWGGRGGSYEQYF	TGTGCCAGCATTCCTTGGGGGGGGCGAGGTGGGTCCTACGAGCAGTACTTC
TRBV30	NA	NA	TRBJ2-3	CAWSGPPRRGASTDTQYF	TGTGCCTGGAGTGGACCCCCCCGGCGGGGTGCTAGCACAGATACGCAGTATTTT
TRBV4-1	NA	TRBD1	TRBJ1-1	CASSQGQGDTEAFF	TGCGCCAGCAGCCAAGGACAGGGGGACACTGAAGCTTTCTTT
TRBV27	NA	TRBD2	TRBJ2-7	CASSVNLAGARRYEQYF	TGTGCCAGCAGTGTTAATTTAGCGGGAGCCCGCCGGTACGAGCAGTACTTC
TRBV6-6	NA	NA	TRBJ1-1	CASSYSSTAEGNEAFF	TGTGCCAGCAGTTACTCGTCGACAGCGGAGGGGAATGAAGCTTTCTTT
TRBV4-3	NA	TRBD1	TRBJ2-7	CASSPGKRRTGVTF	TGCGCCAGCAGCCCTGGCAAGAGGAGGACAGGGGTAACGTTC
TRBV15	NA	NA	TRBJ2-2	CATSRGPGNTGELFF	TGTGCCACCAGCAGAGGCCCGGGTAACACCGGGGAGCTGTTTTTT
TRBV5-1	NA	NA	TRBJ2-1	CASSFSTENDEQFF	TGCGCCAGCAGCTTTTCTACAGAGAACGATGAGCAGTTCTTC
TRBV29-1	once	TRBD2	TRBJ2-7	CSALLRGGSYEQYF	TGCAGCGCCCTCCTTCGCGGGGGTTCCTACGAGCAGTACTTC
TRBV28	NA	NA	TRBJ1-3	CASKSHGSGNTIYF	TGTGCCAGTAAAAGCCATGGCTCTGGAAACACCATATATTTT
TRBV5-1	NA	TRBD1	TRBJ2-3	CASSFGQGGLDTQYF	TGCGCCAGCAGCTTCGGACAGGGCGGTTTGGATACGCAGTATTTT
TRBV18	NA	NA	TRBJ2-6	CASSPSSGANVLTF	TGTGCCAGCTCACCTTCTTCTGGGGCCAACGTCCTGACTTTC
TRBV4-1	NA	NA	TRBJ1-5	CASSQQVGGNQPQHF	TGCGCCAGCAGCCAACAAGTCGGGGGGAATCAGCCCCAGCATTTT
TRBV28	NA	TRBD2	TRBJ2-6	CASSRGGRAGANVLTF	TGTGCCAGCAGTCGGGGCGGGAGGGCTGGGGCCAACGTCCTGACTTTC
TRBV18	few	TRBD1	TRBJ2-5	CASSAGTGRQETQYF	TGTGCCAGCTCAGCCGGGACAGGGAGACAAGAGACCCAGTACTTC
TRBV5-1	NA	TRBD1	TRBJ1-4	CASSLRGRSNEKLFF	TGCGCCAGCAGCTTGAGGGGGCGATCTAATGAAAAACTGTTTTTT
TRBV23-1	few	NA	TRBJ2-3	CASIGGRRTDTQYF	TGCGCCAGCATTGGAGGAAGGAGGACAGATACGCAGTATTTT
TRBV28	NA	TRBD2	TRBJ2-7	CASRPSGSSYEQYF	TGTGCCAGCAGGCCCAGCGGGAGCTCCTACGAGCAGTACTTC
TRBV29-1	NA	TRBD2	TRBJ2-7	CSVVAGGYEQYF	TGCAGCGTTGTGGCGGGAGGGTACGAGCAGTACTTC
TRBV14	NA	NA	TRBJ2-1	CASSQAGNEQFF	TGTGCCAGCAGCCAAGCGGGAAATGAGCAGTTCTTC
TRBV6-6	few	NA	TRBJ2-1	CASSYLASTSYNEQFF	TGTGCCAGCAGTTACTTAGCGAGCACCTCCTACAATGAGCAGTTCTTC
TRBV7-3	NA	NA	TRBJ2-1	CASSHGFKKLTYNEQFF	TGTGCCAGCAGCCACGGGTTTAAGAAGTTAACCTACAATGAGCAGTTCTTC
TRBV10-1	NA	TRBD2	TRBJ2-5	CASSEYSGRSTETQYF	TGCGCCAGCAGTGAGTACAGCGGGAGAAGTACAGAGACCCAGTACTTC
TRBV11-2	NA	NA	TRBJ2-5	CASSLDRQQAAGETQYF	TGTGCCAGCAGCTTAGATCGGCAGCAGGCCGCGGGAGAGACCCAGTACTTC
TRBV30	NA	NA	TRBJ1-1	CAWDRVVGDTEAFF	TGTGCCTGGGACCGGGTTGTCGGGGACACTGAAGCTTTCTTT
TRBV5-8	NA	NA	TRBJ2-7	CASSLEWPGTYEQYF	TGTGCCAGCAGCTTGGAGTGGCCCGGGACTTACGAGCAGTACTTC
TRBV7-9	NA	NA	TRBJ2-7	CASSFLGQKPYEQYF	TGTGCCAGCAGCTTCCTCGGACAGAAACCCTACGAGCAGTACTTC
TRBV19	NA	NA	TRBJ2-6	CASSILFSGANVLTF	TGTGCCAGTAGTATCCTATTCTCTGGGGCCAACGTCCTGACTTTC
TRBV12-5	NA	NA	TRBJ2-2	CASGLVTGQTQGPTGELFF	TGTGCTAGTGGTTTGGTAACAGGCCAAACCCAAGGACCCACCGGGGAGCTGTTTTTT
TRBV2	NA	NA	TRBJ1-3	CASSGDSGNTIYF	TGTGCCAGCAGTGGAGATAGTGGAAACACCATATATTTT
TRBV6-4	NA	TRBD2	TRBJ2-2	CASSHQREWDTGELFF	TGTGCCAGCAGTCATCAGCGGGAGTGGGACACCGGGGAGCTGTTTTTT
TRBV6-5	few	NA	TRBJ2-1	CASLPTSSYNEQFF	TGTGCCAGCCTCCCCACCAGCTCCTACAATGAGCAGTTCTTC
TRBV6-1	NA	TRBD1	TRBJ2-7	CASLRWGQSPYEQYF	TGTGCCAGCCTCAGGTGGGGACAGTCTCCCTACGAGCAGTACTTC
TRBV19	NA	NA	TRBJ1-1	CASSIRNTEAFF	TGTGCCAGTAGTATTAGGAACACTGAAGCTTTCTTT
TRBV6-5	NA	NA	TRBJ1-4	CASSYSNRLNEKLFF	TGTGCCAGCAGTTACTCGAACCGACTTAATGAAAAACTGTTTTTT
TRBV30	NA	NA	TRBJ2-7	CAWSPGESSYEQYF	TGTGCCTGGAGTCCAGGGGAATCCTCCTACGAGCAGTACTTC
TRBV13	NA	NA	TRBJ1-1	CASSLGQGEAFF	TGTGCCAGCAGCTTGGGGCAGGGCGAAGCTTTCTTT
TRBV30	NA	TRBD1	TRBJ1-5	CAWSERWDRGGNQPQHF	TGTGCCTGGAGTGAGCGCTGGGACAGGGGAGGCAATCAGCCCCAGCATTTT
TRBV11-2	few	TRBD2	TRBJ2-1	CASSLGAGPYNEQFF	TGTGCCAGCAGCTTAGGAGCGGGACCCTACAATGAGCAGTTCTTC
TRBV29-1	NA	NA	TRBJ1-2	CSVTPRDRKSNYGYTF	TGCAGCGTGACTCCTCGAGACAGAAAGTCTAACTATGGCTACACCTTC
TRBV4-1	NA	TRBD1	TRBJ2-7	CASSQAPGQGNYEQYF	TGCGCCAGCAGCCAAGCTCCGGGACAGGGGAACTACGAGCAGTACTTC
TRBV18	NA	NA	TRBJ2-3	CASSPADTQYF	TGTGCCAGCTCACCGGCCGATACGCAGTATTTT
TRBV7-2	NA	NA	TRBJ2-3	CASSLWAGTTDTQYF	TGTGCCAGCAGTTTATGGGCGGGCACGACAGATACGCAGTATTTT
TRBV11-2	NA	TRBD2	TRBJ2-4	CASSPGLAGEYYIQYF	TGTGCCAGCAGCCCGGGACTAGCGGGAGAGTATTACATTCAGTACTTC